This T cell receptor (beta chain) was captured in a study of OX40 agonist ivuxolimab in advanced cancers. The V gene end was trimmed by 2 bases and the J gene end by 8 bases; junction bases not matched to a gene: 12. Germline V gene sequence: CDR1 SGHRS, CDR2 YFSETQ. The length of the CDR3 is 15 residues. The table came from immunoSEQ multiplex PCR; TCRdb's copy has only in-frame clones and leaves some out. The sample lists about 89,000 clones; about 88% were seen once. Exclusion of a patient followed from autoimmune disease history or systemic immunosuppression. General study points: Average numbers of expanded clones were greater in CD8+ T cells than in CD4+.

This clone came up once. The antigen is unknown. This chain links TRBV5-1 with TRBJ1-2; 7 bases align to TRBD1. The sequence derives from an adult with an advanced solid tumor such as melanoma, head and neck, liver or kidney cancer. This sample comprised CD4+ or CD8+ T cells sorted from blood, obtained in a trial of the OX40 agonist ivuxolimab. The CDR3 region is CASSFLAGQGEGYTF. The CDR3 coding sequence is TGCGCCAGCAGCTTCTTGGCCGGGCAGGGGGAGGGCTACACCTTC.